This T cell receptor beta chain was identified during a study of blood T cell repertoires in COVID-19. Study-level background: Spain, Italy and the United States supplied samples that represented acute and convalescent COVID-19. PBMCs, B-cell-depleted T cells, or T cells were the source of the cDNA or gDNA that made up the material.

In the source study's methods: Estimation of nucleated cell counts was performed using reference gene primer amplification. The table came from immunoSEQ multiplex PCR; TCRdb's copy has only in-frame clones and leaves some out. Clonal size and the V and J genes are those of that table, whereas D and trimming came from the DNA. The sample carries 50,000 to 75,000 clones, 70% to 85% recorded once. Trimming removed 4 bases at V and 1 base at J, with 3 bases between. There are 13 residues in the CDR3. Germline V lookup: CDR1 SGHRS, CDR2 YFSETQ. Sequenced sample: peripheral blood. The receptor was isolated from a woman older than 75 with active or convalescent COVID-19. The chain carries TRBV5-1 and TRBJ2-6; D unresolved. CDR3 bases: TGCGCCAGCAGCCCGTCTGGGGCCAACGTCCTGACTTTC. As protein: CASSPSGANVLTF.